The rows below give T cell receptor beta chains drawn from one sample of a study of blood T cell repertoires in COVID-19. Only in-frame clones appear in the TCRdb table, and some are missing; sequencing was by immunoSEQ multiplex PCR. The table records over 90,000 clones, 84% of them present only once. The sample comprised peripheral blood. These receptors were obtained from a human donor in a cohort sampled during active or convalescent COVID-19. Each CDR3 is given with its conserved first and last residue. The D gene is left open where the match is weak. Only part of the rows carry a size: once, few, many, or a class if the clone is expanded.

.	TRBV6-6	TRBD2	TRBJ2-3	TGTGCCAGCAGCGGGGGGGGAGCCTGGGCGCAGTATTTT	CASSGGGAWAQYF
.	TRBV28	TRBD1	TRBJ1-2	TGTGCCAGCAGTACAGTCTTGGGGGACAGGGGAGGTGGCTACACCTTC	CASSTVLGDRGGGYTF
once	TRBV5-3	.	TRBJ1-5	TGTGCCAGAAGCGGCAGGGGAAAGCCCCAGCATTTT	CARSGRGKPQHF
.	TRBV5-1	.	TRBJ2-1	TGCGCCAGCAGCTTGGGTTACCGGGACTTCGGCTACAATGAGCAGTTCTTC	CASSLGYRDFGYNEQFF
.	TRBV5-5	TRBD1	TRBJ2-7	TGTGCCAGCAGCACGGGACAGGGGGCGCGGTACGAGCAGTACTTC	CASSTGQGARYEQYF
.	TRBV7-9	TRBD1	TRBJ1-2	TGTGCCAGCAGCCCACCCCAGGGGGCGAGAGACTATGGCTACACCTTC	CASSPPQGARDYGYTF
.	TRBV7-2	.	TRBJ1-1	TGTGCCAGCAGCTTCCAGACGGGGATGAACACTGAAGCTTTCTTT	CASSFQTGMNTEAFF
.	TRBV5-4	.	TRBJ2-2	TGTGCCAGCAGCTTGCGGGGAAACACCGGGGAGCTGTTTTTT	CASSLRGNTGELFF
few	TRBV15	.	TRBJ2-1	TGTGCCACCAGCAGAGGCAGGGAATGGCACAATGAGCAGTTCTTC	CATSRGREWHNEQFF
.	TRBV3-1/TRBV3-2	.	TRBJ2-7	TGTGCCAGCAGCCAAGATGGTGGGGGGGCCTTTTTTCGCGAGCAGTACTTC	CASSQDGGGAFFREQYF
.	TRBV19	.	TRBJ1-1	TGTGCCAGTAGTACTACAGAGAACACTGAAGCTTTCTTT	CASSTTENTEAFF
.	TRBV11-1	.	TRBJ2-5	TGTGCCAGCAGCCCAGGGTCGCGGGGAGAGACCCAGTACTTC	CASSPGSRGETQYF
.	TRBV1	.	TRBJ2-7	TGCACCAGCAGCCCGCGCCCCGACAGGACCTCCTACGAGCAGTACTTC	CTSSPRPDRTSYEQYF
once	TRBV11-3	.	TRBJ2-2	TGTGCCAGCAGCTTCACGAGGTCCAACACCGGGGAGCTGTTTTTT	CASSFTRSNTGELFF
.	TRBV5-8	TRBD1	TRBJ1-5	TGTGCCAGCAGCTTGGTTGTGTCAGGGGGCTGGGGCAATCAGCCCCAGCATTTT	CASSLVVSGGWGNQPQHF
.	TRBV7-7	.	TRBJ1-5	TGTGCTAGCAGCTTAGCGTCGGGGGTGGAGGATCATCAGCCCCAGCATTTT	CASSLASGVEDHQPQHF
.	TRBV19	.	TRBJ1-2	TGTGCCAGTGGCCGACCCAGGGGCTATGGCTACACCTTC	CASGRPRGYGYTF
.	TRBV7-9	TRBD2	TRBJ2-3	TGTGCCAGCTCGCTAGCGGGAGCAGATACGCAGTATTTT	CASSLAGADTQYF
once	TRBV25-1	.	TRBJ1-4	TGTGCCAGCAGTGATTATGAGGTCGGGAATGAAAAACTGTTTTTT	CASSDYEVGNEKLFF
few	TRBV12-3/TRBV12-4	TRBD2	TRBJ2-5	TGTGCCAGCAGTTTACAGGGAGGGGAGACCCAGTACTTC	CASSLQGGETQYF
few	TRBV27	TRBD1	TRBJ1-3	TGTGCCAGCAGTTTAGGGGACAGGAGCTCTGGAAACACCATATATTTT	CASSLGDRSSGNTIYF
.	TRBV28	.	TRBJ2-7	TGTGCCAGCAGTTTAGTATACGAGCAGTACTTC	CASSLVYEQYF